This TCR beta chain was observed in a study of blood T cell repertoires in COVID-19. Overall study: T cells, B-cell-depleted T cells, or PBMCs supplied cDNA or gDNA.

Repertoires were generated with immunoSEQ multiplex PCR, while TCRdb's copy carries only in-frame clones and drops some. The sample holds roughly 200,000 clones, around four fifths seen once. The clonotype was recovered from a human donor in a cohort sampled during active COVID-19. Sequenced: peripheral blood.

The CDR3 region is CASSQVMGGNYGYTF. The CDR3 DNA follows: TGTGCCAGCAGCCAAGTAATGGGAGGAAACTATGGCTACACCTTC. V gene TRBV3-1 (or the pseudogene TRBV3-2) combines with J gene TRBJ1-2; D remains unclear. With 1 base removed from V and 2 bases from J, the gap between germline ends came to 11 bases. The CDR3 contains 15 residues. CDR1 LGHDT and CDR2 YNNKEL come from the germline V gene (reference sequence).